This T cell receptor (beta chain) is from a study of T cell repertoires in aging, cancer and after chemotherapy. Study results and caveats: In cancer patients, declining TCR diversity with age involved lost richness and lost evenness. Across the chemotherapy interval, each cancer cohort showed higher median generation probability, suggesting thymic rebound. Thymic emigration or peripheral T cell expansion may be impaired by lymphoid organ infiltration in hematological cancer.

The template was genomic DNA from peripheral blood, not RNA. This clonotype rates as medium-sized. Its antigen is as yet unknown. CDR3 length: 13 residues. V shed 6 bases and J shed 7 bases, with 12 bases lying between them. The germline V gene has CDR1 MRHNA and CDR2 SNTAGT. Rearranged V-D-J TRB sequences were amplified with a mixed TRB-A/B primer pool. TCRdb fed the multiplex PCR reads into MiXCR, producing one record per CDR3 protein. The top ten clones hold approximately 30% of a sample with around 6,000 distinct CDR3 sequences, about 32% of them seen once. The chain uses TRBV6-4 and TRBJ2-2, with D possibly TRBD1 on 6 matching bases. Sequencing used blood. The clonotype was recovered from a human donor with a blood cancer. The CDR3 here is CASSYRESGELFF. For the CDR3, the DNA is TGTGCCAGCAGCTACAGGGAAAGCGGGGAGCTGTTTTTT.